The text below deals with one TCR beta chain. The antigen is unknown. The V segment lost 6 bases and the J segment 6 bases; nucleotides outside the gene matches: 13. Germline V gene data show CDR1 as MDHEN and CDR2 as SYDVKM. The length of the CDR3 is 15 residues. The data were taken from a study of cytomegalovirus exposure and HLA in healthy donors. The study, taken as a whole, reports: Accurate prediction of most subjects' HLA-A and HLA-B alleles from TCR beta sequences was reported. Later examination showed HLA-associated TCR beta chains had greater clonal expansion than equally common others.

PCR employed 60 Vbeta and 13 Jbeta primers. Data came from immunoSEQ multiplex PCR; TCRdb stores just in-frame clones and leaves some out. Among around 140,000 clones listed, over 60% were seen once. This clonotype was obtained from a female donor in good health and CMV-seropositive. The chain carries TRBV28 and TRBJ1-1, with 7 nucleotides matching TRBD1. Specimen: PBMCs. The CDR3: CASSLRTGGWSEAFF. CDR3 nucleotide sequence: TGTGCCAGCAGCCTCCGGACAGGAGGGTGGTCTGAAGCTTTCTTT.